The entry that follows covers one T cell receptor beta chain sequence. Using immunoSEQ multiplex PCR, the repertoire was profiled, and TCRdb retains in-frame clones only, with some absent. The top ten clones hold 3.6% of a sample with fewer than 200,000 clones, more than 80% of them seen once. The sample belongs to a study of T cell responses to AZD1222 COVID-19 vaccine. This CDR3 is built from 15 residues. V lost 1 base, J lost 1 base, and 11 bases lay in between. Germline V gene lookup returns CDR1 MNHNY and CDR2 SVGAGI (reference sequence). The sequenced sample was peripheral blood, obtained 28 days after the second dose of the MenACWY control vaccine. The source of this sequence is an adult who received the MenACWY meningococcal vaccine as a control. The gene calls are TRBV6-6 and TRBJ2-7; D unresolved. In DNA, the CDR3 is TGTGCCAGCAGTTACTGGGGAATTCGGTCCTACGAGCAGTACTTC. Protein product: CASSYWGIRSYEQYF.